The rows below give T cell receptor beta chains drawn from one sample of a study of blood T cell repertoires in COVID-19. Profiled with immunoSEQ multiplex PCR; TCRdb holds only in-frame clones, not every one. This sample has around 320,000 clones, with roughly 87% found just once. Sequenced input: peripheral blood. These receptors came from a man aged 18 to 30 with active or convalescent COVID-19. Both conserved end residues are part of each CDR3. Rows give clone size only sometimes, using once, few, many, or a class for an expanded clone.

>NA|TRBJ2-5|TRBV9
CASSVSMGQAQETQYF
>NA|TRBJ2-5|TRBV29-1
CSVDDIFGDLEETQYF
>NA|TRBJ2-3|TRBV7-2
CASSLVGGTSGVTQYF
>NA|TRBJ2-5|TRBV7-2
CASSLAFLRVETQYF
>few|TRBJ1-5|TRBV2
CASSSETLYRDKPQHF
>NA|TRBJ1-4|TRBV4-1
CASSRDGEKLFF
>NA|TRBJ2-3|TRBV9
CASSFSGSTDTQYF
>NA|TRBJ1-6|TRBV5-6
CASSGGQLNSPLHF
>NA|TRBJ2-1|TRBV3-1/TRBV3-2
CASSQGTSGRAGEQFF
>NA|TRBJ1-3|TRBV28
CASSSSRIFSGNTIYF
>NA|TRBJ2-1|TRBV28
CASRPGGGYNEQFF
>NA|TRBJ2-3|TRBV5-3
CARSRLAGPSTDTQYF
>NA|TRBJ1-2|TRBV7-2
CASSYISMGHGYTF
>NA|TRBJ2-5|TRBV7-8
CASSPRGGTLQETQYF
>NA|TRBJ1-6|TRBV7-8
CASRLGGIVNSPLHF
>NA|TRBJ2-3|TRBV21-1
CASSKCGEHAQYF
>NA|TRBJ2-5|TRBV29-1
CSVVWTTQETQYF
>few|TRBJ1-6|TRBV5-6
CASSFQGSSYNSPLHF
>NA|TRBJ1-5|TRBV10-3
CAISEDGSNQPQHF
>NA|TRBJ2-1|TRBV18
CASSARIPGLAGGSYNEQFF
>NA|TRBJ2-7|TRBV7-9
CASSLEGQGRDEQYF
>NA|TRBJ2-5|TRBV27
CASSLRSTGLGQYF
>NA|TRBJ1-6|TRBV5-6
CASSKGQRSNSPLHF
>NA|TRBJ1-6|TRBV18
CASSPRAALGINSPLHF
>few|TRBJ1-4|TRBV18
CASSPPSRGEKLFF
>NA|TRBJ1-3|TRBV21-1
CASSRRGYGNTIYF
>NA|TRBJ2-1|TRBV5-1
CASSPLELAREDNEQFF
>few|TRBJ1-5|TRBV27
CASSPRGFQPQHF
>NA|TRBJ2-7|TRBV5-1
CASSLGQATYEQYF
>NA|TRBJ2-2|TRBV6-6
CASTFHDRTTGELFF
>NA|TRBJ2-1|TRBV25-1
CASSGLPSSYNEQFF
>NA|TRBJ2-5|TRBV7-9
CASSPRQGPGETQYF
>NA|TRBJ2-5|TRBV28
CASSWTRWETQYF
>NA|TRBJ2-3|TRBV7-8
CASSLDASGEEHF
>NA|TRBJ2-3|TRBV11-2
CASSGDRVADTQYF
>NA|TRBJ2-1|TRBV9
CASSVPPSGGPRFF
>NA|TRBJ2-7|TRBV7-9
CASSLSYEQYF
>NA|TRBJ1-2|TRBV6-2/TRBV6-3
CASSRRTGPYGYTF
>NA|TRBJ2-7|TRBV3-1/TRBV3-2
CASSQDLAGDEQYF